This T cell receptor beta chain was captured by sequencing in a study of early T cells in non-severe SARS-CoV-2 infection. Study in general: Bulk RNA taken from unsorted whole blood was sequenced, leaving chains unpaired. Findings and limits, study-wide: VDJdb matching favored anti-spike CD8 responses, missing private and CD4 specificities.

The V and J ends lost 3 bases and 10 bases respectively, with 7 bases between them. The CDR3 contains 12 residues. Per the germline V gene, CDR1 is SGHTA and CDR2 is FQGNSA. This clonotype was recorded at least ten times. Its antigen is unknown. Individually, cDNA molecules had unique molecular identifiers attached to them. TCRdb redid the calling of the 5' RACE reads with MiXCR, one entry per CDR3 protein. The sample consists of under 40,000 distinct CDR3 sequences, approximately 5.8% of them appearing once. V and J are TRBV7-2 and TRBJ1-6; D gene ambiguous. The material sequenced was whole blood. This clonotype originated in an adult who was a healthcare worker with PCR-confirmed SARS-CoV-2 infection or an uninfected control (not recorded which). DNA for the CDR3: TGTGCCAGCAGCTTCCCAGGCTCACCCCTCCACTTT. It is translated as CASSFPGSPLHF.